These T cell receptor delta chains were read from a single sample in a study of human gamma delta and Vdelta1 T cells. TCRdb fed the PCR reads to CATT. The data hold 6,000 or so delta-chain clones, with roughly 40% observed a single time. No antigen has been assigned to these receptors. Sequenced: Vdelta1 gamma-delta T cells from blood grown in culture (DOT cells). The source of these receptors is a human donor in good health. Both conserved end residues are trimmed from each CDR3.

v_gene: TRDV1; CDR3aa: ALGEVTRTGGPRPWDTRQMF
v_gene: TRDV1; CDR3aa: ALGERFLPGRGSPRTTDKLI
v_gene: TRDV1; CDR3aa: ALGELTLALSHTDKLI
v_gene: TRDV1; CDR3aa: ALGDTFPFPTVLDTDKLI
v_gene: TRDV1; CDR3aa: ALGEPSPMWGILSSWDTRQMF
v_gene: TRDV1; CDR3aa: ALGDAFFPLLGDVTDKLI
v_gene: TRDV1; CDR3aa: ALGEPLPLLPLATGRESDKLI
v_gene: TRDV3; CDR3aa: AFVLGDTDKLI
v_gene: TRDV1; CDR3aa: ALGEPAFTPGGYGVRPDKLI
v_gene: TRDV1; CDR3aa: ALGLTSARGIHGDTDKLI
v_gene: TRDV1; CDR3aa: ALGEILPYTDKLI
v_gene: TRDV1; CDR3aa: ALGERGYGGYTDKLI
v_gene: TRDV1; CDR3aa: ALTPERSKRGIRVVGGTDKLI
v_gene: TRAV14/DV4; CDR3aa: AMRVYFLTGGYRGDKLI
v_gene: TRDV1; CDR3aa: ALGGATTNWGQLYTNKLI
v_gene: TRDV1; CDR3aa: ALGELRPREWGIPGLI
v_gene: TRDV1; CDR3aa: ALGDCLPYWGETYTDKLI